These T cell receptor beta chains were read from a single sample in a study of cytomegalovirus exposure and HLA in healthy donors. Produced via immunoSEQ multiplex PCR; TCRdb's table is partial and in-frame only. The data contain about 200,000 clones, over 60% of them singletons. The specimen sequenced was PBMCs. The receptors shown here come from a man aged 35 to 55 in good health and CMV-seronegative. Each CDR3 is given with its conserved first and last residue. The D gene is left open where the match is weak. Size is omitted from some rows. Given values are once, few, many or a class for expanded clones.

cdr3_aa,cdr3_nt,j_call,v_call,clone_size,d_call
CASSHRLAANTGELFF,TGTGCCAGCAGCCACCGACTAGCAGCAAACACCGGGGAGCTGTTTTTT,TRBJ2-2,TRBV7-2,-,TRBD2
CASSYGFGTSGSTDTQYF,TGTGCCAGCAGTTACGGATTCGGGACTAGCGGGAGCACAGATACGCAGTATTTT,TRBJ2-3,TRBV13,many,TRBD2
CASSPPGAGGTGELFF,TGTGCCAGCAGTCCCCCGGGGGCGGGAGGAACCGGGGAGCTGTTTTTT,TRBJ2-2,TRBV28,-,TRBD2
CASSFPPGHGNTIYF,TGTGCCAGCAGTTTCCCTCCGGGACACGGAAACACCATATATTTT,TRBJ1-3,TRBV28,-,-
CASSYGTDSNQPQHF,TGCGCCAGCAGTTACGGGACAGATAGCAATCAGCCCCAGCATTTT,TRBJ1-5,TRBV5-1,-,TRBD1
CASSPITLNEKLFF,TGTGCCAGCTCACCAATCACTCTTAATGAAAAACTGTTTTTT,TRBJ1-4,TRBV18,-,-
CSARAGDPIYF,TGCAGTGCTAGAGCGGGGGACCCCATATATTTT,TRBJ1-3,TRBV20-1,-,-
CASSAGGPPYEQYF,TGCGCCAGCAGTGCGGGAGGACCCCCCTACGAGCAGTACTTC,TRBJ2-7,TRBV10-1,-,TRBD2
CASSLASISYEQYF,TGTGCCAGCAGCTTAGCCAGTATCTCATACGAGCAGTACTTC,TRBJ2-7,TRBV7-9,-,-
CSSSLEVGGPGGYTF,TGTTCCAGCAGCTTAGAGGTGGGAGGGCCCGGCGGCTACACCTTC,TRBJ1-2,TRBV7-9,-,-
CASSFPTGGTEAFF,TGTGCCAGCAGCTTCCCGACAGGGGGCACTGAAGCTTTCTTT,TRBJ1-1,TRBV7-2,-,TRBD1
CASSRTGLNTEAFF,TGCGCCAGCAGCAGGACAGGGTTAAACACTGAAGCTTTCTTT,TRBJ1-1,TRBV5-1,once,TRBD1
CASSPTGTGGNEQFF,TGTGCCAGCTCACCAACCGGGACAGGGGGCAATGAGCAGTTCTTC,TRBJ2-1,TRBV18,-,TRBD1
CASSFAGNTGELFF,TGTGCCAGCAGTTTTGCGGGTAACACCGGGGAGCTGTTTTTT,TRBJ2-2,TRBV27,-,-
CASGGTSGRGEQYF,TGTGCCAGCGGCGGGACTAGCGGGAGGGGCGAGCAGTACTTC,TRBJ2-7,TRBV2,-,TRBD2
CASSEYGGNEQFF,TGTGCCAGCAGCGAATATGGGGGGAATGAGCAGTTCTTC,TRBJ2-1,TRBV9,-,-
CASSPTLTGGKLFF,TGTGCCAGCAGTCCAACCCTGACAGGCGGAAAACTGTTTTTT,TRBJ1-4,TRBV6-5,few,-
CASSLGQGAGQPQHF,TGTGCCAGCAGCTTGGGACAGGGGGCCGGGCAGCCCCAGCATTTT,TRBJ1-5,TRBV5-4,-,TRBD1
CASRNRRLGQGAGNTGELFF,TGTGCCAGCAGAAACCGCCGGTTGGGACAGGGGGCGGGGAACACCGGGGAGCTGTTTTTT,TRBJ2-2,TRBV7-8,-,TRBD1
CASSEGTGGETQYF,TGTGCCAGCAGTGAGGGGACAGGTGGTGAGACCCAGTACTTC,TRBJ2-5,TRBV2,few,TRBD1
CASITAGTSDTDTQYF,TGTGCCAGCATCACAGCCGGGACTAGCGACACAGATACGCAGTATTTT,TRBJ2-3,TRBV2,-,TRBD2
CASSALISNQPQHF,TGTGCCAGCAGTGCACTGATTAGCAATCAGCCCCAGCATTTT,TRBJ1-5,TRBV2,once,-